This passage covers 17 T cell receptor beta chains from one sample sequenced in a study of T-cell reconstitution after alpha-beta-depleted transplantation in children (TCRdb year 2016). In the paper's terms, the treatment or condition label means: allogeneic hematopoietic cell transplantation with graft depleted of TCRalphabeta T cells and CD19 B cells. Libraries were prepared through PCR. For sequencing, an Illumina HiSeq 2500 was employed. To normalize quantification of the TCRbeta repertoire, the TCR libraries were built with molecular barcoding that relied on unique molecular identifiers. TCRdb reran the public reads through fastp at Q25 and MiXCR, keeping productive beta chains. Entries are consolidated by CDR3 protein sequence, retaining the most common genes and DNA. The sample records 700,000 or so distinct CDR3 sequences, about an eighth of which are singletons. The ten largest account for approximately 0.8% of the sample.

This sample comprised PBMCs, obtained before TCRalphabeta/CD19-depleted stem cell transplant. These receptors all stem from a girl aged 2 to 10 with congenital amegakaryocytic thrombocytopenia, due to receive a stem cell transplant.

The chain employs TRBV20-1 and TRBJ2-3, with a tentative D call TRBD2 (6 bases). CDR3 size: 12 residues. CDR1 is DFQATT, CDR2 SNEGSKA, per germline (reference sequence). V was trimmed by 6 bases and J by 3 bases, leaving 10 bases between them. CDR3 nucleotide sequence: TGCAGTGCCGAAGGAGGGACAGATACGCAGTATTTT. It codes for CSAEGGTDTQYF.

This clonotype has a count of ten or more. This rearrangement joins TRBV5-1 to TRBJ2-7; 8 nucleotides agree with TRBD2. V was pared by 4 bases and J by 3 bases, with 9 bases of the junction left unmatched. The CDR3 covers 15 residues. The germline V gene has CDR1 SGHRS and CDR2 YFSETQ. CDR3 DNA sequence: TGCGCCAGCAGCCCGGGACTAGGTTTCTTCTACGAGCAGTACTTC. As protein: CASSPGLGFFYEQYF. The complete variable domain, with remaining parts taken from reference TRBV5-1 and TRBJ2-7, reads KAGVTQTPRYLIKTRGQQVTLSCSPISGHRSVSWYQQTPGQGLQFLFEYFSETQRNKGNFPGRFSGRQFSNSRSEMNVSTLELGDSALYLCASSPGLGFFYEQYFGPGTRLTVT.

This clonotype was seen repeatedly, ten times or more. This chain links TRBV29-1 with TRBJ2-3, with D unresolved. Germline assignment: CDR1 SQVTM and CDR2 ANQGSEA. V gave up 5 bases and J gave up 0 bases, with 6 bases separating them. The CDR3 has 12 residues. The CDR3 coding sequence is TGCAGCGTTCTTCCCAGCACAGATACGCAGTATTTT. Residues: CSVLPSTDTQYF.

This clonotype was found a few times. The rearrangement links TRBV10-3 to TRBJ2-7; D unclear. Germline values: CDR1 ENHRY, CDR2 SYGVKD. The CDR3 extends over 14 amino acids. The V end lost 3 bases, the J end lost 2 bases, and 11 bases lay between the germline ends. In DNA form, the CDR3 reads TGTGCCATCAGTGATCAGTTACTTACCTACGAGCAGTACTTC. Protein: CAISDQLLTYEQYF.

This clonotype turned up a few times. The chain links TRBV5-5 to TRBJ2-3, with D possibly called TRBD1 or TRBD2 (5 bases each). The CDR3 has 16 amino acids. V shed 1 base and J shed 1 base, with 13 bases lying between them. Looked up from germline, CDR1 is SGHKS and CDR2 is YYEKEE (reference sequence). The CDR3 region is CASSLNPGQGTDTQYF. In DNA, the CDR3 is TGTGCCAGCAGCTTGAACCCGGGGCAGGGCACAGATACGCAGTATTTT.

This clonotype appeared a few times. This sequence joins TRBV30 and TRBJ2-1; TRBD1 or TRBD2 may be the D gene (5 bases each). The CDR3 consists of 13 residues. Germline V gene lookup returns CDR1 GTSNPN and CDR2 SVGIG (reference sequence). V lost 4 bases and J lost 5, with 12 bases in between. CDR3 sequence reads: CAWTRDPNNEQFF. In nucleotides, the CDR3 is TGTGCCTGGACCAGGGACCCCAACAATGAGCAGTTCTTC. Supplemented by reference TRBV30 and TRBJ2-1, the full variable domain reads SQTIHQWPATLVQPVGSPLSLECTVEGTSNPNLYWYRQAAGRGLQLLFYSVGIGQISSEVPQNLSASRPQDRQFILSSKKLLLSDSGFYLCAWTRDPNNEQFFGPGTRLTVL.

The DNA of the CDR3 is TGTGCCAGCAGTCACCCCAGGGGTGGCAGGGTAGCGGGAGGGCCCCAATACAATGAGCAGTTCTTC. It translates to CASSHPRGGRVAGGPQYNEQFF. The chain has TRBV6-2 or TRBV6-3 and TRBJ2-1, with TRBD2 matching 11 bases. V lost 5 bases and J lost 4; bases outside the gene matches: 25. The CDR3 sequence is 22 residues long. The V gene's germline CDR1 is MNHEY and CDR2 SVGEGT.

At least ten counts were recorded for this clonotype. This sequence joins TRBV7-9 and TRBJ1-6; D is unresolved. V gave up 4 bases and J gave up 15 bases, with 22 bases separating them. The CDR3 extends over 15 amino acids. From germline, CDR1 is SEHNR and CDR2 FQNEAQ (reference sequence). The CDR3 sequence: CASSSLEFRGGNLHF. CDR3 bases: TGTGCCAGCAGCTCCCTTGAGTTCCGAGGAGGTAACCTCCACTTT.

There are a few counts of this clonotype. DNA of the CDR3: TGTGCCAGCAGCCGACCCGTAGATACGCAGTATTTT. As protein: CASSRPVDTQYF. The chain couples TRBV7-2 to TRBJ2-3; D gene uncertain. V gave up 5 bases and J gave up 5 bases, with 8 bases separating them. Germline V gene data show CDR1 as SGHTA and CDR2 as FQGNSA. The CDR3 loop spans 12 amino acids.

This clonotype came up many times. The chain is built from TRBV20-1 and TRBJ2-1, with TRBD1 matching over 9 bases. The length of the CDR3 is 16 residues. CDR1 is DFQATT, CDR2 SNEGSKA, per germline (reference sequence). The V and J ends lost 3 bases and 7 bases, in that order; junction bases with no gene match: 13. The CDR3 region has the DNA TGCAGTGCTAGGGGACCGGGACAGGGAATGACGAATGAGCAGTTCTTC. Translating it yields CSARGPGQGMTNEQFF.

This clonotype was detected many times. The chain combines TRBV29-1 with TRBJ1-2, with TRBD1 as a possible D gene (5 bases). Trimming left V 0 bases short and J 4 bases short, with 9 bases between. In germline, CDR1 is SQVTM, CDR2 ANQGSEA. The CDR3 length is 13 residues. CDR3 nucleotides: TGCAGCGTTGAAGACAGGGCGCTCTATGGCTACACCTTC. Amino acid sequence: CSVEDRALYGYTF.

This clonotype was seen more than once but under ten times. The chain recombines TRBV18 with TRBJ2-7; TRBD1 aligns across 7 bases. Germline CDR1 KGHSH, CDR2 LQKENI. CDR3 size: 13 residues. The trim removed 5 bases at V and 4 bases at J, leaving 5 bases unmatched. The DNA of the CDR3 is TGTGCCAGCTCATCGACAGGGCGGTACGAGCAGTACTTC. Protein product: CASSSTGRYEQYF.

At least ten counts were recorded for this clonotype. The chain employs TRBV5-1 and TRBJ1-2, with D maybe TRBD1 (5 bases). V shed 0 bases and J shed 5 bases, with 11 bases lying between them. Germline V lookup: CDR1 SGHRS, CDR2 YFSETQ. The CDR3 totals 14 residues. The CDR3 DNA sequence: TGCGCCAGCAGCTTGGAGCAGGGAGGGTATGGCTACACCTTC. Residues: CASSLEQGGYGYTF.

Ten or more counts support this clonotype. The J gene is TRBJ2-5, the V gene TRBV28, with D tentatively TRBD1 (5 bases). The CDR3 runs to 16 residues. Germline V gene lookup returns CDR1 MDHEN and CDR2 SYDVKM. With 7 bases removed from V and 0 bases from J, the gap between germline ends came to 18 bases. The CDR3 loop is CASTEFGAENQETQYF. CDR3 in DNA: TGTGCCAGCACCGAATTTGGGGCAGAAAACCAAGAGACCCAGTACTTC. The entire variable domain, with the rest obtained from reference TRBV28 and TRBJ2-5, is as follows: DVKVTQSSRYLVKRTGEKVFLECVQDMDHENMFWYRQDPGLGLRLIYFSYDVKMKEKGDIPEGYSVSREKKERFSLILESASTNQTSMYLCASTEFGAENQETQYFGPGTRLLVL.

The rearrangement links TRBV20-1 to TRBJ2-7; D is tentatively TRBD1 or TRBD2 (5 bases each). The germline V gene has CDR1 DFQATT and CDR2 SNEGSKA (reference sequence). Trimming removed 3 bases from V and 4 bases from J, with 13 bases in between. There are 13 residues in the CDR3. Here the CDR3 reads CSARVRDRYEQYF. The CDR3 coding sequence is TGCAGTGCTAGGGTCCGGGACCGGTACGAGCAGTACTTC.

V gene TRBV3-1 combines with J gene TRBJ2-7; a weak D match, TRBD2 (6 bases). Germline V CDR1 and CDR2: LGHDT, YNNKEL (reference sequence). Trimming pared 7 bases from V and 7 bases from J, leaving 17 bases between. This CDR3 has 13 residues. In DNA form, the CDR3 reads TGTGCCAGCAACCATGGGACCGGAGGGGAGCAGTACTTC. Translating it yields CASNHGTGGEQYF.

This clonotype was picked up a small number of times. This chain uses TRBV20-1 with TRBJ2-7, with D tentatively TRBD2 (5 bases). V was shortened by 0 bases and J by 7 bases, with 10 bases between the two germline ends. This CDR3 spans 12 amino acids. From germline, CDR1 is DFQATT and CDR2 SNEGSKA (reference sequence). CDR3 nucleotide sequence: TGCAGTGCTAGAGACTGGACTCGGGAGCAGTACTTC. Encoded protein: CSARDWTREQYF.